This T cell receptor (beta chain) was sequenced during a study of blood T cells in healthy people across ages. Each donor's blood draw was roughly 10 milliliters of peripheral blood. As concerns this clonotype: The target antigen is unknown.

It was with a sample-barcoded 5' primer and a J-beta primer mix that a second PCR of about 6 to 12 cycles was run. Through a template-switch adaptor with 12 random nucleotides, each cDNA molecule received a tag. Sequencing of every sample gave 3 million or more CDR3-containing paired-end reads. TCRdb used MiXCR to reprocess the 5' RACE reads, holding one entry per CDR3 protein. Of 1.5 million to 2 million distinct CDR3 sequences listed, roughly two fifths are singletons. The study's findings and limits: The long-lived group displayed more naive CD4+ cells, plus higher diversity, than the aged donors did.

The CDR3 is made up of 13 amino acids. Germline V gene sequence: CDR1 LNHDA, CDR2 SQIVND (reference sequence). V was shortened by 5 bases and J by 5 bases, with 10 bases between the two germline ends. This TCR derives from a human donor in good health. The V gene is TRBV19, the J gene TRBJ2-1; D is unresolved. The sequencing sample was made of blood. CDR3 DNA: TGTGCCAGTAGTGCAAGTATCCACAATGAGCAGTTCTTC. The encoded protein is CASSASIHNEQFF.